Listed below are T cell receptor beta chains from one sample, sequenced in a study of vaccination and CD4 T cells after COVID-19. The antigens these receptors bind are not known. TCRdb fed the PCR reads into MiXCR, producing one record per CDR3 protein. Of 9,500 to 15,000 distinct CDR3 sequences listed, 50% are singletons. Material for sequencing was CD4+ T cells from blood, cultured in vitro. These receptors came from a human donor who had recovered from COVID-19. Each CDR3 is given with its conserved first and last residue. A D gene is named only where the DNA matches it firmly. Clone size is not always given. Where it is, it says once, few, many or a class for expanded clones.

D	J	V	size	CDR3	DNA
TRBD1	TRBJ2-3	TRBV6-5	NA	CASSYKTGSVARDTQYF	TGTGCCAGCAGTTACAAGACAGGGTCGGTTGCCAGAGATACGCAGTATTTT
NA	TRBJ1-3	TRBV28	NA	CASSLPHGAGNTIYF	TGTGCCAGCAGTTTACCCCACGGGGCTGGAAACACCATATATTTT
TRBD1	TRBJ1-4	TRBV7-9	NA	CASSLDGTGNEKLFF	TGTGCCAGCAGCTTAGACGGGACAGGAAATGAAAAACTGTTTTTT
NA	TRBJ1-2	TRBV4-3	NA	CASSHRNRERNYGYTF	TGCGCCAGCAGCCATAGAAACAGGGAAAGAAACTATGGCTACACCTTC
TRBD2	TRBJ2-3	TRBV28	NA	CASTTGTSLDTQYF	TGTGCCAGCACAACCGGGACTAGCTTAGATACGCAGTATTTT
TRBD1	TRBJ2-7	TRBV11-2	NA	CASSSRQGFYEQYF	TGTGCCAGCAGCTCGCGACAGGGTTTCTACGAGCAGTACTTC
NA	TRBJ2-3	TRBV7-3	NA	CASSSDSAGAGTQYF	TGTGCCAGCAGCTCCGACAGTGCAGGCGCTGGTACGCAGTATTTT
TRBD2	TRBJ2-7	TRBV7-2	NA	CASSSLLRTGGGSLLYF	TGTGCCAGCAGCTCCCTCTTGAGAACGGGAGGCGGGAGTCTCTTGTACTTC
NA	TRBJ2-7	TRBV6-2/TRBV6-3	NA	CASSYSISLGEQYF	TGTGCCAGCAGTTACTCGATCAGCCTAGGGGAGCAGTACTTC
NA	TRBJ1-2	TRBV4-3	NA	CASSQGLINYGYTF	TGCGCCAGCAGCCAAGGACTGATTAACTATGGCTACACCTTC
NA	TRBJ1-6	TRBV7-3	NA	CASSLDRVSPLHF	TGTGCCAGCAGCCTGGACCGGGTTTCACCCCTCCACTTT
TRBD2	TRBJ2-3	TRBV7-6	NA	CASSSRTSGSDLDTQYF	TGTGCCAGCAGCTCCCGGACTAGCGGGAGTGACTTGGATACGCAGTATTTT
TRBD1	TRBJ2-5	TRBV5-1	NA	CASSLQGAGETQYF	TGCGCCAGCAGCCTACAGGGGGCTGGGGAGACCCAGTACTTC
NA	TRBJ2-5	TRBV11-2	NA	CASSLVLAGETQYF	TGTGCCAGCAGCTTAGTTCTGGCAGGGGAGACCCAGTACTTC
TRBD2	TRBJ2-5	TRBV5-1	NA	CASSPGASGTRVETQYF	TGCGCCAGCAGCCCGGGGGCTAGCGGGACCCGGGTGGAGACCCAGTACTTC
NA	TRBJ2-3	TRBV24-1	NA	CATSDASLDTQYF	TGTGCCACCAGTGACGCCAGTCTAGATACGCAGTATTTT
NA	TRBJ1-4	TRBV7-8	NA	CASSPQGTKAEKLFF	TGTGCCAGCAGCCCTCAAGGGACTAAGGCAGAAAAACTGTTTTTT
TRBD1	TRBJ1-1	TRBV7-9	few	CASSTGVQNTEAFF	TGTGCCAGCAGCACAGGGGTACAGAACACTGAAGCTTTCTTT
TRBD2	TRBJ2-3	TRBV6-2/TRBV6-3	NA	CASRLAGGHTDTQYF	TGTGCCAGCAGACTAGCGGGAGGGCACACAGATACGCAGTATTTT
TRBD1	TRBJ1-5	TRBV20-1	NA	CSALAGRDRYNQPQHF	TGCAGTGCCCTCGCGGGTCGGGACAGATACAATCAGCCCCAGCATTTT
NA	TRBJ1-1	TRBV5-1	NA	CASSLAEGKNTEAFF	TGCGCCAGCAGCTTGGCCGAGGGAAAAAACACTGAAGCTTTCTTT
NA	TRBJ1-2	TRBV27	NA	CASSSGKNNYGYTF	TGTGCCAGCAGTTCGGGGAAAAATAACTATGGCTACACCTTC
NA	TRBJ2-7	TRBV2	NA	CASRMTYEQYF	TGTGCCAGCAGGATGACCTACGAGCAGTACTTC
NA	TRBJ2-1	TRBV7-2	NA	CASSFNEQFF	TGTGCCAGCAGTTTCAATGAGCAGTTCTTC
NA	TRBJ2-1	TRBV11-2	NA	CASSPRGDYNEQFF	TGTGCCAGCAGCCCCCGTGGGGACTACAATGAGCAGTTCTTC
NA	TRBJ1-1	TRBV19	few	CASSSMSFTINTEAFF	TGTGCCAGTAGTTCCATGTCTTTTACTATCAACACTGAAGCTTTCTTT
TRBD1	TRBJ1-5	TRBV5-5	few	CASSLSRDRLSNQPQHF	TGTGCCAGCAGCTTGTCTCGGGACAGGCTTAGCAATCAGCCCCAGCATTTT
NA	TRBJ2-5	TRBV2	NA	CASDIQETQYF	TGTGCCAGCGACATTCAAGAGACCCAGTACTTC
NA	TRBJ2-1	TRBV30	NA	CAWTLSLNEQFF	TGTGCCTGGACCCTCTCTCTAAATGAGCAGTTCTTC
NA	TRBJ1-1	TRBV18	NA	CASSPMDGGTEAFF	TGTGCCAGCTCACCTATGGATGGAGGCACTGAAGCTTTCTTT
NA	TRBJ2-5	TRBV5-1	NA	CASSSQGNQETQYF	TGCGCCAGCAGCTCGCAGGGGAACCAAGAGACCCAGTACTTC
NA	TRBJ2-1	TRBV20-1	few	CSARDPGLDYNEQFF	TGCAGTGCTAGAGATCCGGGACTTGACTACAATGAGCAGTTCTTC
NA	TRBJ2-7	TRBV20-1	NA	CSARDTQGEQYF	TGCAGTGCTAGGGACACCCAGGGGGAGCAGTACTTC
NA	TRBJ2-3	TRBV28	NA	CASSPPSTDTQYF	TGTGCCAGCAGTCCACCTAGCACAGATACGCAGTATTTT
NA	TRBJ1-1	TRBV7-3	NA	CASSLMRETEAFF	TGTGCCAGCAGCTTAATGAGGGAGACTGAAGCTTTCTTT